This T cell receptor (beta chain) was recovered during a study of Ad26.COV2.S vaccination and SARS-CoV-2 variants. V was cut by 1 base and J by 5 bases, with 18 bases left in between. The CDR3 totals 17 residues. Germline V lookup: CDR1 SGHAT, CDR2 FQNNGV. Treatment denoted: around 19 received Ad26.COV2.S at low or high dose, single or two shots; about 5 received placebo; per-sample allocation not given. Following the first vaccine or placebo injection, samples were taken on day 63. Ad26 vector vaccine expressed Wuhan-strain SARS-CoV-2 spike. Clones were read by immunoSEQ multiplex PCR, and TCRdb kept only the in-frame ones, dropping some. Found here are about 400,000 clones, 75% to 90% of them singletons; the top ten hold around 2%.

The TCR sequence derives from a person between 18 and 59 years old who received the Ad26.COV2.S COVID-19 vaccine or a placebo. This chain joins TRBV11-2 and TRBJ2-1; tentative D call: TRBD2 (6 bases). This sample comprised peripheral blood, obtained in a trial of Ad26.COV2.S vaccine versus placebo. The CDR3 loop reads CASSLGSWGGENNEQFF. For the CDR3, the DNA is TGTGCCAGCAGCTTAGGGTCCTGGGGCGGGGAAAACAATGAGCAGTTCTTC.